This record covers a single T cell receptor beta chain. Its specific antigen is unknown. Per-nucleotide qualities are absent, and no much larger clonotype sits a single base away. The entry originates in a study of T cell changes during pregnancy in multiple sclerosis (dated by TCRdb to between 2017 and 2020). Study-level background: In women with multiple sclerosis, the researchers looked at how the T cell repertoire shifted as pregnancy progressed.

CDR1 and CDR2 are drawn from the germline V gene: MNHEY, SVGAGI. Clipping removes 0 bases from V and 1 base from J, with 2 as the unmatched junction base count. Taken from cysteine to phenylalanine, the CDR3 has 15 residues. Left in the record is the CDR3 DNA by itself, 45 bases read in frame from the first base. The method behind the library was the immunoSEQ multiplex PCR assay. TCRdb stores this immuneACCESS table with in-frame sequences only. Part of the clones is absent; in the studies checked, under half of the shortfall reflects unresolved V genes, and no reason is known for the rest. The sample table shows under 55,000 clones, and approximately 91% are seen once. Roughly 10% of the sample belongs to the ten largest clones.

Sample: CD8+ T cells from peripheral blood mononuclear cells, taken after pregnancy. This clonotype originated in a female donor with multiple sclerosis, enrolled in a pregnancy study. Recombination joined TRBV6-5 with TRBJ2-5, with 7 junctional bases fitting TRBD2. The CDR3 region has the sequence CASSYSASGQETQYF. The base sequence is TGTGCCAGCAGTTACTCTGCTAGCGGCCAAGAGACCCAGTACTTC.